This entry is about one T cell receptor beta chain. This CDR3 is built from 15 residues. V lost 4 bases to trimming and J lost 4 bases, with 14 bases between them. CDR1 KGHSH and CDR2 LQKENI come from the germline V gene. These data are taken from a study of blood T cell repertoires in COVID-19. Study-wide background: COVID-19 samples, acute and convalescent, were from the United States, Italy and Spain. Sample material is recorded as cDNA or gDNA derived from T cells, B-cell-depleted T cells, or PBMCs.

Authors' methods: Nucleated cell number was recorded as an estimate derived from reference gene primer amplification. Assay used: immunoSEQ multiplex PCR; TCRdb lists only in-frame clones, some missing. That table gives V, J and clone size, and the DNA gave D and trimming. Seen here are around 87,000 clones, approximately 90% observed once, and the top ten hold about 9.1%. This receptor was taken from a man aged 45-65 years with acute or convalescent COVID-19. Sequenced sample: peripheral blood. This sequence joins TRBV18 and TRBJ1-5; maybe TRBD1 (5 bases). CDR3 amino acids: CASSQAGGGNQPQHF. The CDR3 nucleotides are TGTGCCAGCTCACAGGCCGGGGGGGGAAATCAGCCCCAGCATTTT.